The entry below gives a single T cell receptor beta chain sequence along with its context. TCRdb's copy holds only in-frame clones and misses some; the assay was immunoSEQ multiplex PCR. The sample contains some 170,000 clones, roughly 89% of which appear only once. This entry comes from a study of cytomegalovirus exposure and HLA in healthy donors. V gave up 6 bases and J gave up 1 base; unmatched junction bases: 10. Germline CDR1 reads SQVTM; CDR2 reads ANQGSEA. This CDR3 contains 15 residues. The TCR originated in a woman aged 25 to 39 in good health and CMV-seronegative. The chain couples TRBV29-1 to TRBJ2-7; 9 bases are shared with TRBD2. Sequences were obtained from PBMCs. In DNA, the CDR3 is TGCAGCGTCTCCGGGACAGCGGGGGGATCCTACGAGCAGTACTTC. The encoded protein is CSVSGTAGGSYEQYF.